This note documents a single T cell receptor (beta chain) sequence. Its antigen remains undetermined. Within one base of it there is no much larger clone, and no base qualities were kept. Library preparation used 5' RACE. Sequenced using an Illumina HiSeq 2500. A second PCR of roughly 7 to 11 cycles was performed with a sample-barcoded 5' primer and a J-beta primer mix. Each TCR beta cDNA molecule received a unique molecular identifier from a template-switch 5' adaptor carrying 12 random nucleotides. At least 2.5 million CDR3-containing paired-end reads were obtained from each sample. All of the RNA was converted into first-strand cDNA using the Mint cDNA synthesis kit, with a TRBC-specific oligonucleotide serving as the primer. Following uracil-DNA glycosylase treatment, a first 18-cycle PCR with universal primers M1SS and BC2_uni_R was performed on all cDNA. Regarding the original processing steps: For normalization, 1 million high-quality reads, each with a distinct molecular identifier, were randomly selected from each sample. Reads sharing molecular identifiers were discarded rather than binned into consensus sequences. MiTCR, with a Q25 quality threshold and the strictest error-elimination algorithm, was used for CDR3 identification, clonotype clustering and error correction. A nonparametric unseen species model with Euler transformation was used to estimate a lower bound on total TCR beta diversity. The raw public reads went through TCRdb reprocessing: fastp at Q25, MiXCR clone calling, in-frame beta chains kept. Rows are combined by CDR3 protein, so each entry shows the most common genes and DNA. The V and J calls were determined by TCRdb, not by the authors. This sample lists roughly 1,700,000 distinct CDR3 sequences; roughly 30% were detected once. Clones ranked in the top ten supply about 8% of the sample.

The sample originates from a study of blood T cells in healthy people across ages (dated by TCRdb to between 2014 and 2017). Concerning the study at large: In model experiments, template switching captured about one uniquely barcoded TCR beta cDNA molecule for every two T cells. Age-related changes in TCR beta repertoire diversity were measured in the study by deep sequencing normalized with unique cDNA molecular identifiers. Donors were grouped into four age groups: young (average roughly 15 years), middle-aged (roughly 40), aged (approximately 67) and long-lived (around 82). To avoid experimental bias, donors of different ages were randomly spread across the sequencing lanes. The study analyzed two additional independent replicas of 1 million unique cDNA reads from the same blood draw for two donors, one aged 18 to 29 and one aged 80 or older. Study-wide findings and limitations: Because the CMV infection status of the donors was unknown, age-related changes in expanded clonotypes may potentially have been confounded. Since profiling was done on bulk unsorted PBMCs, naive and antigen-experienced compartments could not be conclusively compared. As age increased, observed TCR beta diversity per million T cells dropped in a roughly linear way, and a significant reduction was already evident by age 40. Compared with the aged group, the long-lived group had more naive CD4+ T cells, fewer expanded clones and increased TCR diversity, a pattern suggesting age selection. A strong correlation was found between observed TCR beta diversity and the percentage of naive T cells measured by flow cytometry. Estimates of total diversity based on one million sequenced T cells were considered lower bounds and underestimates.

The roughly 42 donors, aged roughly 6 to 95 years, were systemically healthy Caucasian individuals from Russia. Roughly 10 milliliters of peripheral blood were drawn from each donor into EDTA-treated Vacutainer tubes. Ficoll-Paque density-gradient centrifugation was used to isolate PBMCs, with at least 6 million obtained per sample. Total RNA, at least 6 micrograms per sample, was extracted from PBMCs with Trizol reagent. The percentages of naive CD45RAhigh/CD27high T cells were determined by flow cytometry on a PBMC aliquot from every donor. The CDR3 contains 15 residues, cysteine and phenylalanine counted. The sequence is cut down to CDR3 DNA, 45 bases in frame from base 1. The CDR1 and CDR2 encoded by the germline V gene are KGHSH and LQKENI.

Recombination connected TRBV18 to TRBJ2-4; the D assignment is uncertain and may be TRBD1 or TRBD2, with 5 bases supporting each. TRBJ2-7 explains the end of the DNA better; the J call may be wrong. Sequenced sample: blood. The receptor was derived from a woman aged 25 to 39 in good health. The CDR3 amino acid sequence is: CASSPGTDSSYEQYF. In nucleotides, the sequence is TGTGCCAGCTCTCCAGGGACCGACAGCTCCTACGAGCAGTACTTC.